This T cell receptor beta chain was identified during a study of T cells after yellow fever vaccination. The CDR3 sequence is 12 residues long. Germline CDR1 and CDR2: LGHDT and YNNKEL (reference sequence). TCRdb redid the calling of the 5' RACE reads with MiXCR, one entry per CDR3 protein. The sample lists around 550,000 distinct CDR3 sequences; 15% to 20% were seen once. The table lists this clonotype with a count of one. Germline and junction disagree at one end, which may indicate a read error. The rearrangement links TRBV3-1 to TRBJ1-2, with a weak D call TRBD1 (5 bases). The TCR originated in a man under 40 who received the YFV17D yellow fever vaccine. Sequencing used PBMCs, obtained 15 days after the yellow fever booster vaccination. For the CDR3, the DNA is TGTGCCAGCAGCCCAGGGAGGGGCGGCTACATCTTC. Its translation: CASSPGRGGYIF.